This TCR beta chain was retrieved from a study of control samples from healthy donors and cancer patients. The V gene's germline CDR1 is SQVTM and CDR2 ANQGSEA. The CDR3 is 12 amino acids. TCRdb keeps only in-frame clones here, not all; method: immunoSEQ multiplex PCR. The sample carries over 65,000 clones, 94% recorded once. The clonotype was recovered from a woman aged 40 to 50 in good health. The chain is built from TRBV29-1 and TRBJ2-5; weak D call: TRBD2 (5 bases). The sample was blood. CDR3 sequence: CSTRGVKETQYF. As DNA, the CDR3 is TGCTCGACCCGGGGAGTTAAAGAGACCCAGTACTTC.